Shown below are 21 T cell receptor beta chains from a single sample sequenced in a study of T-cell reconstitution after alpha-beta-depleted transplantation in children. Unique molecular identifiers featured in how the TCRbeta library was prepared. Each CDR3 protein is one row after TCRdb ran MiXCR on the PCR reads. The sample shows nearly 20,000 distinct CDR3 sequences, approximately 13% of them seen only once. This specimen was PBMCs, mostly from graft donor cells, taken 60 days after TCRalphabeta/CD19-depleted stem cell transplant. Source of these receptors: a female patient aged 2 to 10 who had a stem cell transplant for congenital amegakaryocytic thrombocytopenia, so the T cells may come from the graft donor.

This clonotype was recorded many times. The genes are TRBV28 and TRBJ1-4; 9 positions match TRBD1. CDR3 length: 15 residues. CDR1 MDHEN and CDR2 SYDVKM come from the germline V gene. With V trimmed by 5 bases and J by 7 bases, 8 bases remained unmatched. The chain's CDR3 is CASSTNRGRVEKLFF. The DNA of the CDR3 is TGTGCCAGCAGTACAAACAGGGGGCGCGTTGAAAAACTGTTTTTT.

This clonotype was counted many times. The V call is TRBV5-5, the J call TRBJ1-5; unclear D gene. The CDR3 contains 14 residues. V dropped 4 bases and J dropped 3 bases, with 11 bases sitting between them. Germline loops: CDR1 SGHKS, CDR2 YYEKEE (reference sequence). The CDR3 sequence: CASSPEWVNQPQHF. The CDR3 DNA is TGTGCCAGCAGCCCCGAATGGGTCAATCAGCCCCAGCATTTT.

This clonotype came up many times. The chain joins TRBV7-8 to TRBJ2-5, with TRBD2 identical over 12 bases. The CDR3 runs to 15 residues. Losses at the gene ends were 4 bases for V and 4 bases for J; bases not matched to a gene: 4. Looked up from germline, CDR1 is SGHVS and CDR2 is FQNEAQ. CDR3 bases: TGTGCCAGCAGCTCGAAGACTAGCGGGGGAGAGACCCAGTACTTC. Translating it yields CASSSKTSGGETQYF.

Many counts were recorded for this clonotype. This chain connects TRBV10-3 to TRBJ2-7; 8 bases fit TRBD2. The CDR3 sequence is 14 residues long. Germline V gene sequence: CDR1 ENHRY, CDR2 SYGVKD. J lost 0 bases, V lost 6 bases, and 4 bases had no gene match. The CDR3 DNA sequence: TGTGCCATCAGAATAGCGGGGAACTCCTACGAGCAGTACTTC. Its translation is CAIRIAGNSYEQYF.

There are many counts of this clonotype. This sequence joins TRBV7-2 and TRBJ2-7; D uncertain. Per germline, CDR1 SGHTA and CDR2 FQGNSA. This CDR3 region has 14 residues. The V gene lost 3 bases and the J gene lost 0 bases, with 9 bases spanning the gap. CDR3 bases: TGTGCCAGCAGCTTGTTGGTCAACTCCTACGAGCAGTACTTC. As protein: CASSLLVNSYEQYF.

This clonotype has at least ten counts. The rearrangement uses TRBV4-1 and TRBJ2-1; 9 bases are shared with TRBD2. Trimming cost V 1 base and J 9 bases; bases outside gene matches: 7. The CDR3 contains 15 residues. The germline V gene encodes CDR1 MGHRA and CDR2 YSYEKL. The CDR3 reads CASSQASGITGEQFF. The DNA for the CDR3 is TGCGCCAGCAGCCAAGCTAGCGGGATCACCGGTGAGCAGTTCTTC.

J is TRBJ1-1 and V is TRBV12-3 or TRBV12-4; the D is unclear. The CDR3 is made up of 12 amino acids. V was cut by 1 base and J by 4 bases, with 4 bases left in between. CDR3 in amino acids: CASSLGFTEAFF. The DNA for the CDR3 is TGTGCCAGCAGTTTAGGTTTCACTGAAGCTTTCTTT.

Ten or more counts support this clonotype. The V gene is TRBV9, the J gene TRBJ2-7, with 12 bases identical to TRBD1. Trimming removed 3 bases from V and 7 bases from J; junction bases left unmatched: 11. The CDR3 is 16 residues long. CDR1 and CDR2 from the germline V gene are SGDLS and YYNGEE. The CDR3 DNA reads TGTGCCAGCAGCGCCCCCCCGGGACAGGGGGCCTGGGAGCAGTACTTC. Translation: CASSAPPGQGAWEQYF.

This clonotype was detected many times. The chain recombines TRBV7-2 with TRBJ2-5; 7 nucleotides line up with TRBD2. This CDR3 has 13 amino acids. V was clipped by 0 bases and J by 5 bases; unmatched bases: 0. Germline CDR1 and CDR2: SGHTA and FQGNSA. CDR3 sequence (DNA): TGTGCCAGCAGCTTAGCGGGAGGGGAGACCCAGTACTTC. Translating gives CASSLAGGETQYF.

This clonotype was counted only a few times. This chain uses TRBV30 with TRBJ1-2; a weak D match, TRBD1 (5 bases). Germline values: CDR1 GTSNPN, CDR2 SVGIG (reference sequence). V was cut by 4 bases and J by 5 bases, with 14 bases left in between. CDR3 length equals 13 residues. CDR3 protein: CAWTPAGHYGYTF. The CDR3 coding sequence is TGTGCCTGGACCCCCGCAGGGCATTATGGCTACACCTTC.

This clonotype was recorded many times. The V gene is TRBV5-1, the J gene TRBJ2-1, with TRBD1 matching over 8 bases. V gave up 4 bases and J gave up 6 bases; unmatched junction bases: 9. This CDR3 has 15 amino acids. CDR1 and CDR2 from the germline V gene are SGHRS and YFSETQ. As DNA, the CDR3 is TGCGCCAGCAGCAGACAGGGGCAGGGGCGCAATGAGCAGTTCTTC. It specifies CASSRQGQGRNEQFF.

This clonotype was seen at least ten times. The chain employs TRBV6-5 and TRBJ2-5; possibly TRBD1 for D (6 bases). Trimming took 6 bases from V and 5 from J, leaving 22 bases between them. Germline V lookup: CDR1 MNHEY, CDR2 SVGAGI. The CDR3 sequence is 16 residues long. The CDR3 protein is CASSGERGKLWETQYF. In nucleotides, the CDR3 is TGTGCCAGCAGCGGGGAGAGGGGGAAGCTTTGGGAGACCCAGTACTTC.

This clonotype was seen at least ten times. The genes are TRBV12-3 or TRBV12-4 and TRBJ2-2; unclear D gene. V was trimmed by 7 bases and J by 7 bases, leaving 22 bases between them. CDR3 length: 16 amino acids. CDR3 sequence reads: CASTPWPRSRGGELFF. DNA of the CDR3: TGTGCCAGCACCCCCTGGCCCCGGAGTAGAGGCGGGGAGCTGTTTTTT.

This clonotype was counted only a few times. This chain joins TRBV12-3 or TRBV12-4 and TRBJ1-2, with D perhaps TRBD1 (6 bases). The CDR3 sequence is 18 residues long. Written as DNA, the CDR3 is TGTACCTTCTGTTTACGGCGGAGAGAGGCAGGGGCGATTAGTGGCTACACCTTC. Translation: CTFCLRRREAGAISGYTF.

This clonotype was counted ten times or more. V and J are TRBV7-3 and TRBJ2-2; unclear D gene. The CDR3 length is 12 residues. The V gene lost 3 bases and the J gene lost 7 bases, with 6 bases spanning the gap. The germline CDR1 and CDR2 sequences are SGHTA and FQGTGA. This CDR3 reads CASSFFGGELFF. The DNA of the CDR3 is TGTGCCAGCAGCTTTTTTGGCGGGGAGCTGTTTTTT.

This clonotype appeared many times. The rearrangement uses TRBV20-1 and TRBJ2-1; D is perhaps TRBD2 (5 bases). V shed 4 bases and J shed 4 bases, with 17 bases lying between them. The CDR3 length is 15 residues. CDR1 and CDR2 (germline): DFQATT, SNEGSKA (reference sequence). CDR3 nucleotide sequence: TGCAGTGCTACCCTAGGGAGAGACCTTTACAATGAGCAGTTCTTC. Protein: CSATLGRDLYNEQFF.

There are many counts of this clonotype. This rearrangement joins TRBV12-3 or TRBV12-4 to TRBJ2-5; D ambiguous. V lost 6 bases and J lost 1, with 12 bases in between. This CDR3 comprises 14 residues. The chain's CDR3 is CASRADGSQETQYF. The CDR3 DNA is TGTGCCAGCAGGGCTGACGGCAGCCAAGAGACCCAGTACTTC.

The table lists this clonotype with many counts. This chain links TRBV5-1 with TRBJ2-7; TRBD2 agrees at 13 bases. The V gene end was trimmed by 1 base and the J gene end by 5 bases; junction bases not matched to a gene: 6. Germline-derived CDR1 and CDR2 are SGHRS and YFSETQ. The CDR3 has 16 residues. The CDR3 nucleotides read TGCGCCAGCAGCTTGCCGGGACTAGCGGGAAGGCACGAGCAGTACTTC. Encoded protein: CASSLPGLAGRHEQYF.

The rearrangement uses TRBV2 and TRBJ2-4; a weak D match, TRBD1 (5 bases). Trimming pared 2 bases from V and 15 bases from J, leaving 11 bases between. The CDR3 has 11 amino acids. CDR1 SNHLY and CDR2 FYNNEI come from the germline V gene. The CDR3 DNA reads TGTGCCAGCAGTGAACAGGGCCCGAGGTACTTC. Translation gives CASSEQGPRYF.

This clonotype has a count of ten or more. V is TRBV12-3 or TRBV12-4 and J is TRBJ2-1; D may be TRBD2 (6 bases). This CDR3 is 15 amino acids long. V was cut by 3 bases and J by 4 bases, with 13 bases left in between. The CDR3 DNA reads as TGTGCCAGCAGTTTTCGAGCGGGCGGTTACAATGAGCAGTTCTTC. Amino acid sequence: CASSFRAGGYNEQFF.

The sample holds many counts of this clonotype. V gene TRBV9 combines with J gene TRBJ2-3; D is unresolved. The CDR3 contains 13 residues. Germline lookup yields CDR1 SGDLS and CDR2 YYNGEE. V dropped 0 bases and J dropped 2 bases, with 4 bases sitting between them. CDR3 bases: TGTGCCAGCAGCGTAGTTCCCACAGATACGCAGTATTTT. Translation gives CASSVVPTDTQYF.